This T cell receptor beta chain was recovered during a study of blood T cell repertoires in COVID-19. Sequencing used immunoSEQ multiplex PCR; TCRdb keeps in-frame clones, though not all of them. The sample contains 400,000 or so clones, around 90% of which appear only once. CDR3 length: 15 residues. Germline V gives CDR1 SGHDT, CDR2 YYEEEE. V was trimmed by 4 bases and J by 7 bases, leaving 20 bases between them. The sequencing input was PBMCs or T cells enriched from blood (not recorded which). The chain employs TRBV5-6 and TRBJ2-5; D might be TRBD1 (7 bases). The origin of this receptor is a woman aged 35 to 49 with acute COVID-19. CDR3 region: CASSASGQTRGTQYF. As DNA, the CDR3 is TGTGCCAGCAGCGCCTCGGGACAGACGCGGGGGACCCAGTACTTC.